This entry lists 5 T cell receptor beta chains sequenced from one sample in a study of T cells in Graves' hyperthyroidism and ophthalmopathy. Amplification of TCR beta CDR3 regions used RNA as the template. The TCR CDR3 was amplified in a first-round RT-PCR using the HTBI primer set. TCRdb independently ran MiXCR on the multiplex PCR reads; one entry per CDR3 protein. The sample carries 250,000 to 300,000 distinct CDR3 sequences, approximately 13% recorded once. Sequencing used blood. The receptors stem from a woman between 35 and 50 years old with Graves' hyperthyroidism.

This clonotype came up many times. The V and J genes are TRBV12-3 or TRBV12-4 and TRBJ1-4; a possible D gene is TRBD1 (6 bases). Trimming removed 3 bases from V and 8 bases from J, with 13 bases in between. The CDR3 runs 14 residues. The CDR3 DNA reads as TGTGCCAGCAGTTTGGGGGGCGCAGCGGAAAAACTGTTTTTT. Its translation is CASSLGGAAEKLFF.

This clonotype was counted between two and nine times. V gene TRBV7-2 combines with J gene TRBJ2-2; TRBD1 or TRBD2 may be the D gene (5 bases each). CDR3 length: 12 residues. V lost 4 bases, J lost 8 bases, and 8 bases lay in between. Germline V CDR1 and CDR2: SGHTA, FQGNSA. CDR3 sequence reads: CASSYGAGELFF. CDR3 coding DNA: TGTGCCAGCAGCTACGGGGCGGGGGAGCTGTTTTTT.

The chain combines TRBV11-3 with TRBJ2-1; maybe TRBD2 (6 bases). Looked up from germline, CDR1 is SGHNT and CDR2 is YENEEA. The V gene lost 3 bases and the J gene lost 5 bases, with 14 bases spanning the gap. This CDR3 is built from 15 residues. This CDR3 is CASSLGDLGDNEQFF. In DNA form, the CDR3 reads TGTGCCAGCAGCTTGGGGGACTTGGGGGACAATGAGCAGTTCTTC.

This clonotype was observed at least ten times. J is TRBJ2-7 and V is TRBV2; D is uncertain. The CDR3 has 14 residues. V was pared by 2 bases and J by 4 bases, with 12 bases between. The germline CDR1 and CDR2 sequences are SNHLY and FYNNEI. The DNA for the CDR3 is TGTGCCAGCAGTGAATTAGGACGCTTGTACGAGCAGTACTTC. Translated: CASSELGRLYEQYF.

V and J are TRBV29-1 and TRBJ2-5; TRBD1 agrees at 9 bases. The germline V gene has CDR1 SQVTM and CDR2 ANQGSEA. The V segment lost 3 bases and the J segment 4 bases; nucleotides outside the gene matches: 6. The CDR3 has 14 residues. CDR3 coding DNA: TGCAGCGTTGAGTGGGACAGGGTAACAGAGACCCAGTACTTC. Translating gives CSVEWDRVTETQYF.